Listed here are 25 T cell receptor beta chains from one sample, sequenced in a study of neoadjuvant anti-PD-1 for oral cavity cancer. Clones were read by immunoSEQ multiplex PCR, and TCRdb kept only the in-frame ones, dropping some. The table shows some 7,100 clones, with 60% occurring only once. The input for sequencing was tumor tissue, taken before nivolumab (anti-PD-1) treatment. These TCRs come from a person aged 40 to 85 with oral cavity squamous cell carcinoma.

CDR3 in DNA: TGTGCCAGCAGCATGGGTGGGAGGGGGAGCACAGATACGCAGTATTTT. This codes for CASSMGGRGSTDTQYF. The chain carries TRBV5-4 and TRBJ2-3; TRBD2 is a possible D gene (7 bases). Per germline, CDR1 SGHNT and CDR2 YYREEE (reference sequence). The CDR3 covers 16 residues. The V end lost 4 bases, the J end lost 0 bases, and 15 bases lay between the germline ends.

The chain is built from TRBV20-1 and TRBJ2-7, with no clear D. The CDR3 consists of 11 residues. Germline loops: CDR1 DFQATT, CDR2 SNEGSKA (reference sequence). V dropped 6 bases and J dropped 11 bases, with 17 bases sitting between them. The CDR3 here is CSAPFSHGEYF. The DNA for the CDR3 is TGCAGTGCGCCCTTCTCCCATGGGGAGTACTTC.

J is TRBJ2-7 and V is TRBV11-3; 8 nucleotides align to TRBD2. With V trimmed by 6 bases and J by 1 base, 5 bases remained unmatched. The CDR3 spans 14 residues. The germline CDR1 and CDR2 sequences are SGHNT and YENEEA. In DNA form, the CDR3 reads TGTGCCAGCAGTCCCACTAGCGGATCCTACGAGCAGTACTTC. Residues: CASSPTSGSYEQYF.

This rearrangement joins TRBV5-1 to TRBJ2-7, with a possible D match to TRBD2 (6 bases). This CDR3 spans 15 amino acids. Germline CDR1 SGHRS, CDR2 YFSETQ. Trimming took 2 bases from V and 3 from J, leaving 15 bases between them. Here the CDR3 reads CASSFGTGNNYEQYF. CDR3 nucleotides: TGCGCCAGCAGCTTCGGGACTGGAAACAACTACGAGCAGTACTTC.

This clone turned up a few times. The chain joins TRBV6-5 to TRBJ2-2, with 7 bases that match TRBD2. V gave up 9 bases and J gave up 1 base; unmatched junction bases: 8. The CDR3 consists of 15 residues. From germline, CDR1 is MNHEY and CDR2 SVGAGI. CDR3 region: CASRASGLNTGELFF. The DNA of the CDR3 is TGTGCCAGTAGAGCTAGCGGTCTGAACACCGGGGAGCTGTTTTTT.

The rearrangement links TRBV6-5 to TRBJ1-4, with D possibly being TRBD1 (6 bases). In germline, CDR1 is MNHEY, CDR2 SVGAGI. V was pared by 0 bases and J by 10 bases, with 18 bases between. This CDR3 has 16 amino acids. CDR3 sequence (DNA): TGTGCCAGCAGTTACTCGTGGACAGTTGGCTCCGGAAAACTGTTTTTT. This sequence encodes CASSYSWTVGSGKLFF.

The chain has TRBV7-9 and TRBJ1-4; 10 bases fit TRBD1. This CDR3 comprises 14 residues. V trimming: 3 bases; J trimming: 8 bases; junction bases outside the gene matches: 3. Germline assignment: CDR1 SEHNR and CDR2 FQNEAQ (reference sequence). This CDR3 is CASSLGTGVEKLFF. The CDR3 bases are TGTGCCAGCAGCTTGGGGACAGGGGTGGAAAAACTGTTTTTT.

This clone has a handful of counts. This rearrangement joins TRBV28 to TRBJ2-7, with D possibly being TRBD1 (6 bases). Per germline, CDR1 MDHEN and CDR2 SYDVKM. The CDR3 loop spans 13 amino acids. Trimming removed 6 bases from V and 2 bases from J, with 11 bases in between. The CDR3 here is CASRAQGAYEQYF. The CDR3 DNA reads TGTGCCAGCAGGGCACAGGGCGCCTACGAGCAGTACTTC.

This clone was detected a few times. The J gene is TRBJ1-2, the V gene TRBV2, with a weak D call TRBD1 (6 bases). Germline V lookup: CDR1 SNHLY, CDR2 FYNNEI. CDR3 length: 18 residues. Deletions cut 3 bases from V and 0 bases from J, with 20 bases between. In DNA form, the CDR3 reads TGTGCCAGCAGTGACCAGGGGAAAACCGTACTAGCTAACTATGGCTACACCTTC. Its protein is CASSDQGKTVLANYGYTF.

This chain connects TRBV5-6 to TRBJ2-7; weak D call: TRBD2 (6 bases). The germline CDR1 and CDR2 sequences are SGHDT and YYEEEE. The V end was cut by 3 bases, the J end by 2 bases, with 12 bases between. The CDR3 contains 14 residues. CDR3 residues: CASSSGLSAYEQYF. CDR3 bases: TGTGCCAGCAGCTCGGGACTGAGTGCCTACGAGCAGTACTTC.

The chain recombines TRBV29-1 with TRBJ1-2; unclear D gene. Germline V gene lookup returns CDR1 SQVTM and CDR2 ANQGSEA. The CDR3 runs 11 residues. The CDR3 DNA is TGCCGCACTGAGGAGGGCTATGGCTACACCTTC. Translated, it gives CRTEEGYGYTF.

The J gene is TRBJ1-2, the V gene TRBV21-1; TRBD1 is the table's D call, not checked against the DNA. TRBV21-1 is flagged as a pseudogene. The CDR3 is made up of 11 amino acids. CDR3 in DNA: TGTGCCAGCAGCAAAGTGGGGGCTCTCACCTTC. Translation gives CASSKVGALTF.

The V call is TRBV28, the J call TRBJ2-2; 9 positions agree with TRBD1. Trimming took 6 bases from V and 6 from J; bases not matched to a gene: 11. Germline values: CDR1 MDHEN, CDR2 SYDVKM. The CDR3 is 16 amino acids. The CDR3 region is CASSSPGQGIAGELFF. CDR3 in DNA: TGTGCCAGCAGCTCCCCGGGACAGGGCATCGCCGGGGAGCTGTTTTTT.

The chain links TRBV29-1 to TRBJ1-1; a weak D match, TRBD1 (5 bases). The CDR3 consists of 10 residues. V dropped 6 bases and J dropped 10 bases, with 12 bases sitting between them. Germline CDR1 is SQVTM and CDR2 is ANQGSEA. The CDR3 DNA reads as TGCAGCGTCACAGGATCACGAGCTTTCTTT. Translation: CSVTGSRAFF.

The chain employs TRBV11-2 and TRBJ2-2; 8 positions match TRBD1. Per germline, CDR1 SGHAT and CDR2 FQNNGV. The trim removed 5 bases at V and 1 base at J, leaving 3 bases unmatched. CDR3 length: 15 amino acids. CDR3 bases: TGTGCCAGCAGCGGACAGGGACAGAACACCGGGGAGCTGTTTTTT. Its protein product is CASSGQGQNTGELFF.

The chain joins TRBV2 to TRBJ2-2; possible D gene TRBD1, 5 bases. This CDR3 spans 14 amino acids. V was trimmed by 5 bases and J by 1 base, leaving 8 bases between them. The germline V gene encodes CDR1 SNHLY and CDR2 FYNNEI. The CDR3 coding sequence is TGTGCCAGCAGTCCACAGGTGAACACCGGGGAGCTGTTTTTT. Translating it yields CASSPQVNTGELFF.

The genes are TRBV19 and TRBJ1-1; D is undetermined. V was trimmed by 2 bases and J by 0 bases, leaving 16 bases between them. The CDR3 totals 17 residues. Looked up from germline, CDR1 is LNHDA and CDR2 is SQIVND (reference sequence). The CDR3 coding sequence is TGTGCCAGTAGTATAAGCGTCTCACGGCTTCTGAACACTGAAGCTTTCTTT. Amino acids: CASSISVSRLLNTEAFF.

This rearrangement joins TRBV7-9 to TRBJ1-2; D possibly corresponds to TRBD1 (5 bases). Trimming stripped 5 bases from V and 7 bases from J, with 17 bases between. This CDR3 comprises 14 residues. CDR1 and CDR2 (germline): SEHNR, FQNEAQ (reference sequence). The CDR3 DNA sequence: TGTGCCAGCAGCGAAGCAGGGCAGTTGGGTGGCTACACCTTC. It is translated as CASSEAGQLGGYTF.

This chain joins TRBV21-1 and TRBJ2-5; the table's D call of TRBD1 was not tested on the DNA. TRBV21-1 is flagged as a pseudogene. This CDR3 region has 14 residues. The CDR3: CASSKDRVGETQYF. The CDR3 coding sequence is TGTGCCAGCAGCAAAGACAGGGTGGGCGAGACCCAGTACTTC.

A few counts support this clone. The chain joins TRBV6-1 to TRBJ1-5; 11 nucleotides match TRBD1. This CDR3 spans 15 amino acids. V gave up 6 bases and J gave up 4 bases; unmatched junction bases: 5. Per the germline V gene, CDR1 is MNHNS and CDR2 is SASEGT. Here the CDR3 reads CASRRDRGLNQPQHF. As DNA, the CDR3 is TGTGCCAGCAGGCGGGACAGGGGGTTGAATCAGCCCCAGCATTTT.

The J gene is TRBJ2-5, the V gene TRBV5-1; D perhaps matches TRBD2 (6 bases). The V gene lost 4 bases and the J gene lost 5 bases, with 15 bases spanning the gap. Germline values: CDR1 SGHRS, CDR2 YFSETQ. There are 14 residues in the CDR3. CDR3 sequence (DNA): TGCGCCAGCAGCCTGGGGGGAGTTTGGGAGACCCAGTACTTC. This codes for CASSLGGVWETQYF.

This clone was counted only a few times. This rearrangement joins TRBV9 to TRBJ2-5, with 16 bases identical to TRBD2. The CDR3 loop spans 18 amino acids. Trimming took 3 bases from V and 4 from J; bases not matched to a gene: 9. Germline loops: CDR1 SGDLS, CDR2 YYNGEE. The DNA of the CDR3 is TGTGCCAGCAGCGCTGGGACTAGCGGGAGGGCCGCTCCAGAGACCCAGTACTTC. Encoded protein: CASSAGTSGRAAPETQYF. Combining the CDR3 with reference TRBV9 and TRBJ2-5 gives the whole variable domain DSGVTQTPKHLITATGQRVTLRCSPRSGDLSVYWYQQSLDQGLQFLIQYYNGEERAKGNILERFSAQQFPDLHSELNLSSLELGDSALYFCASSAGTSGRAAPETQYFGPGTRLLVL.

The CDR3 DNA reads as TGCGCCAGCAGTCTACGGCGGGTGTGGGAGACCCAGTACTTC. It encodes CASSLRRVWETQYF. The chain couples TRBV23-1 to TRBJ2-5; tentative D call: TRBD2 (5 bases). TRBV23-1 is treated as an ORF (open reading frame) with a function not yet certain. Trimming left V 4 bases short and J 5 bases short, with 14 bases between. The CDR3 is 14 amino acids.

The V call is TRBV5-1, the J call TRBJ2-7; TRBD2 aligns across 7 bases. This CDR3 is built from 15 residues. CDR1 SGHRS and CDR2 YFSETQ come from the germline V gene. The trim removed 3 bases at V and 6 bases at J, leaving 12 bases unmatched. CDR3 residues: CASSSSAGARSEQYF. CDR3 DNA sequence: TGCGCCAGCAGCTCCTCGGCGGGAGCTCGATCCGAGCAGTACTTC. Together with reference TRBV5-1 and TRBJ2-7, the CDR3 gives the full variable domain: KAGVTQTPRYLIKTRGQQVTLSCSPISGHRSVSWYQQTPGQGLQFLFEYFSETQRNKGNFPGRFSGRQFSNSRSEMNVSTLELGDSALYLCASSSSAGARSEQYFGPGTRLTVT.

The CDR3, as DNA: TGTGCCAGCAGTGAAGCCGCGGTCTTTCCCCAAGAGACCCAGTACTTC. This gives the protein CASSEAAVFPQETQYF. J is TRBJ2-5 and V is TRBV6-1; D gene unclear. The CDR3 runs to 16 residues. The germline V gene has CDR1 MNHNS and CDR2 SASEGT. V lost 0 bases, J lost 1 base, and 12 bases lay in between.